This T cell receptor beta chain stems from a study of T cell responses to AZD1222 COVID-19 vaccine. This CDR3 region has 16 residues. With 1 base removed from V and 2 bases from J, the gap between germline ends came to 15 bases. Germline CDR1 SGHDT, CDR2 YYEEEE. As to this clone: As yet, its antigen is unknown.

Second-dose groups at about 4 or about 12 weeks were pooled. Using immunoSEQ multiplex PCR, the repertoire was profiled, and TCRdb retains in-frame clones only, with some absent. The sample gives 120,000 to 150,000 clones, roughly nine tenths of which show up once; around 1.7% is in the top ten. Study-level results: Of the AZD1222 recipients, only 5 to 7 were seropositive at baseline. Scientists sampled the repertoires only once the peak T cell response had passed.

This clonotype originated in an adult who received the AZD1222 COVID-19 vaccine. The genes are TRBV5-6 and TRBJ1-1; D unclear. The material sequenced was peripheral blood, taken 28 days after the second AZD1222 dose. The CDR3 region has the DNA TGTGCCAGCAGCTTGAAAATTCTACGGTTAAACACTGAAGCTTTCTTT. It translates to CASSLKILRLNTEAFF.